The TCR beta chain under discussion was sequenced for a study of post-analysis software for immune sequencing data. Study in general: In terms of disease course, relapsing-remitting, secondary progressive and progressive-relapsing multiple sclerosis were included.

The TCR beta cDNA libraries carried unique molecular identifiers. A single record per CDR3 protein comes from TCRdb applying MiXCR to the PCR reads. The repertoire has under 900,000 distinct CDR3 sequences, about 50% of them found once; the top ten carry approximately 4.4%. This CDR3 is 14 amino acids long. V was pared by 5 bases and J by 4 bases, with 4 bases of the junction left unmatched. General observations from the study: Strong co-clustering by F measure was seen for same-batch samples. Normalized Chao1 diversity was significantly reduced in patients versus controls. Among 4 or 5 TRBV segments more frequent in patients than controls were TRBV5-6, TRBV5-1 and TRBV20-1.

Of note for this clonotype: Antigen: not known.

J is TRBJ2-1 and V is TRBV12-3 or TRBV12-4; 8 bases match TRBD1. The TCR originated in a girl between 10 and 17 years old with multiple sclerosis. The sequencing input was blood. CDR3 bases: TGTGCCAGCAGTACGACAGGGGTGTACAATGAGCAGTTCTTC. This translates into CASSTTGVYNEQFF.